The source of this T cell receptor beta chain is a study of T cells in Graves' hyperthyroidism and ophthalmopathy (dated by TCRdb to about 2019). About the study as a whole: To identify TCR V-J signatures that set the groups apart, the researchers used a discovery cohort of about a hundred patients, made up of 40 to 45 with Graves' ophthalmopathy and about 60 with stable Graves' hyperthyroidism. Prospective prediction of ophthalmopathy was tested in an independent validation cohort consisting of about 19 hyperthyroidism patients and more than 15 patients who later progressed to ophthalmopathy. The 100 discovery patients were randomly divided into training and test sets at a 7:3 ratio. Thyroid tissue and blood T-cell repertoires from more than 5 Graves' hyperthyroidism patients were also compared in the study. Once sampling was done, hyperthyroidism patients were given methimazole at a starting dose of 30 mg daily, whereas ophthalmopathy patients were given high-dose intravenous methylprednisolone. The paper reports TCR Vbeta CDR3 sequencing of over 130 peripheral blood samples: 43 ophthalmopathy, fewer than 85 hyperthyroidism and approximately 17 progressor patients. General findings and caveats noted by the study authors: A model built on a 13 V-J signature distinguished ophthalmopathy from stable hyperthyroidism, reaching over 85% sensitivity and approximately 81% specificity in cross-validation and 80%/75% in testing. Most expanded thyroid clonotypes (frequency above 0.001) were also detected in blood, a finding suggesting that blood repertoires may reflect thyroid immune responses. In validation, progression to ophthalmopathy was predicted by the model with almost 71% sensitivity and around 75% specificity, a median of roughly 6.4 months before onset. Sample size was not statistically predetermined, and investigators were not blinded to group allocation.

The CDR3, from cysteine to phenylalanine, totals 16 residues. Of the read, only the CDR3 DNA is kept; its 48 bases are in frame from base 1. The germline V gene (reference sequence) provides CDR1 MNHNY and CDR2 SVGAGI. V loses 0 bases, J loses 6 bases, and the germline ends lie 15 bases apart. The sample holds a few counts of this clonotype. Its antigen target is currently unknown. No base quality values were provided; no much bigger clone lies one nucleotide off. Graves' hyperthyroidism was defined as stable when no progression to ophthalmopathy occurred over 18 months of follow-up. Hyperthyroidism patients were newly diagnosed, with disease duration under 2 months, and aged 18 to 65 years. Patients with uncontrolled infections, other autoimmune diseases, pregnancy or lactation were excluded. Clinical symptoms, serum thyroxine and TRAb, thyroid ultrasound, and orbital computed tomography formed the basis for the diagnoses. Trizol reagent was used to extract total RNA, and RNA quality was then checked on an Agilent 2100 Bioanalyzer.

The TCR beta CDR3 regions were amplified from the RNA transcripts. The TCR CDR3 was subjected to a first round of RT-PCR using the HTBI primer set and the Qiagen OneStep RT-PCR kit. The libraries were constructed in a second round of multiplex PCR and then size-selected and purified. The libraries were sequenced on an Illumina HiSeq2000 using paired-end 100 bp reads. In the authors' own workflow: Raw data were processed with SOAPnuke, discarding reads with adapters, uncalled bases, mean Phred below 15, or no exact constant-primer or identifier match. High-quality paired reads were merged with COPE v1.2.5, and unique nucleotide sequences were defined as clonotypes. MiTCR v1.1 was used to align the clonotypes against IMGT TRBV, TRBD and TRBJ reference segments. The analysis included only V-J combinations with a frequency above 0.0001, which together covered 99.2% of the repertoires. A TCS score was defined as the ratio between F50 (clonal expansion) and ExV (chaos), using BLOSUM62-based TCRdist between CDR3 peptides within each V-J. Welch's t-statistics and random forest reduced 500 to 550 V-J features to roughly 13, which were used in a naive Bayes classifier (R e1071). Thyroid-blood repertoire similarity was quantified with the Morisita-Horn index. In-frame beta chains were kept once TCRdb had trimmed the public reads at Q25 with fastp and called clones with MiXCR. When rows share a CDR3 protein, they turn into one entry using the most common DNA and genes. The V and J calls shown here were made by TCRdb, not taken from the authors' results. The sample table contains a few hundred thousand distinct CDR3 sequences; only one count was recorded for around 42% of them. Clones ranked in the top ten supply 7.5% to 8.5% of the sample.

Sequencing was done on a sample of peripheral blood or thyroid tissue (not recorded which). Rearrangement joined TRBV6-6 to TRBJ1-5; TRBD1 is a weak D gene call, 5 bases matching. This clonotype originated in a young woman with Graves' hyperthyroidism. The CDR3 here reads CASSYSAHGAAQPQHF. The sequence in DNA is TGTGCCAGCAGTTACTCCGCCCACGGGGCGGCTCAGCCCCAGCATTTT.